Listed below are T cell receptor beta chains from one sample, sequenced in a study of shared clonotypes between healthy human individuals. Clones were read by immunoSEQ multiplex PCR, and TCRdb kept only the in-frame ones, dropping some. The sample yields over 2 million clones, about 95% seen once. Sample: naive CD4+ T cells sorted from blood. The receptors stem from a man younger than 35 in good health. Both conserved end residues are part of each CDR3.

J gene: TRBJ1-1; CDR3 length: 15; V gene: TRBV18; CDR3 protein: CASSLNTDRATEAFF
J gene: TRBJ2-3; CDR3 length: 14; V gene: TRBV7-9; CDR3 protein: CASSLESYTDTQYF
J gene: TRBJ2-4; CDR3 length: 17; V gene: TRBV7-9; CDR3 protein: CASSFDGAGLAKNIQYF
J gene: TRBJ2-3; CDR3 length: 15; V gene: TRBV13; CDR3 protein: CASSFELAGADTQYF
J gene: TRBJ2-1; CDR3 length: 14; V gene: TRBV29-1; CDR3 protein: CSVEDRKGANEQFF
J gene: TRBJ2-1; CDR3 length: 15; V gene: TRBV5-1; CDR3 protein: CASSLEGDTYNEQFF
J gene: TRBJ2-7; CDR3 length: 12; V gene: TRBV2; CDR3 protein: CASSGTGNEQYF
J gene: TRBJ2-5; CDR3 length: 13; V gene: TRBV29-1; CDR3 protein: CSGRTGIQETQYF
J gene: TRBJ2-7; CDR3 length: 16; V gene: TRBV7-9; CDR3 protein: CASSPPGLGLAYEQYF
J gene: TRBJ2-3; CDR3 length: 16; V gene: TRBV5-1; CDR3 protein: CASTPGAGGYTDTQYF
J gene: TRBJ1-3; CDR3 length: 19; V gene: TRBV7-9; CDR3 protein: CASSLDPLWGAHSGNTIYF
J gene: TRBJ2-2; CDR3 length: 15; V gene: TRBV11-2; CDR3 protein: CASSLDWGNTGELFF
J gene: TRBJ2-5; CDR3 length: 11; V gene: TRBV6-5; CDR3 protein: CASKRRETQYF
J gene: TRBJ1-6; CDR3 length: 16; V gene: TRBV2; CDR3 protein: CARRSWAETRNSPLHF
J gene: TRBJ2-7; CDR3 length: 14; V gene: TRBV7-9; CDR3 protein: CASSRQGVPYEQYF
J gene: TRBJ1-3; CDR3 length: 15; V gene: TRBV5-1; CDR3 protein: CASSLDRSSGNTIYF
J gene: TRBJ2-3; CDR3 length: 13; V gene: TRBV10-3; CDR3 protein: CAISESQIDTQYF
J gene: TRBJ2-3; CDR3 length: 13; V gene: TRBV2; CDR3 protein: CASKGALTDTQYF
J gene: TRBJ1-1; CDR3 length: 14; V gene: TRBV5-1; CDR3 protein: CASSQGHLNTEAFF
J gene: TRBJ2-1; CDR3 length: 14; V gene: TRBV29-1; CDR3 protein: CSVADRSSYNEQFF
J gene: TRBJ2-7; CDR3 length: 12; V gene: TRBV6-6; CDR3 protein: CASSYQEYEQYF
J gene: TRBJ1-5; CDR3 length: 13; V gene: TRBV7-2; CDR3 protein: CASSPSEVEPQHF
J gene: TRBJ1-4; CDR3 length: 14; V gene: TRBV5-4; CDR3 protein: CASSWQGDNEKLFF
J gene: TRBJ2-7; CDR3 length: 17; V gene: TRBV28; CDR3 protein: CASYAQGGGTHSYEQYF
J gene: TRBJ2-5; CDR3 length: 13; V gene: TRBV6-1; CDR3 protein: CASMGPSGETQYF
J gene: TRBJ2-1; CDR3 length: 15; V gene: TRBV28; CDR3 protein: CASSSRVAGYNEQFF
J gene: TRBJ2-1; CDR3 length: 14; V gene: TRBV2; CDR3 protein: CASSEEGVYNEQFF
J gene: TRBJ1-2; CDR3 length: 14; V gene: TRBV9; CDR3 protein: CASSVENSPYGYTF